These 32 T cell receptor beta chains share one sample of origin, sequenced in a study of Ad26.COV2.S vaccination and SARS-CoV-2 variants. Treatment meaning: about 20 received Ad26.COV2.S at low or high dose, single or two shots; about 5 received placebo; per-sample allocation not given. At day 63 after the first vaccine or placebo injection, samples were drawn. The protocol was immunoSEQ multiplex PCR, while the TCRdb copy is restricted to in-frame clones and leaves out a portion. This sample carries about 480,000 clones, approximately 88% of them seen once, and the ten largest clones take around 13%. This specimen was peripheral blood, taken in a trial of Ad26.COV2.S vaccine versus placebo. These receptors all come from a person between 18 and 65 years old who received the Ad26.COV2.S COVID-19 vaccine or a placebo.

The rearrangement links TRBV3-1 (or the pseudogene TRBV3-2) to TRBJ2-5; tentative D call: TRBD2 (6 bases). The CDR3 loop spans 11 amino acids. Germline V lookup: CDR1 LGHDT, CDR2 YNNKEL (reference sequence). With 7 bases removed from V and 5 bases from J, the gap between germline ends came to 8 bases. This CDR3 reads CASTSGETQYF. The CDR3 DNA reads as TGTGCCAGCACCAGCGGGGAGACCCAGTACTTC.

V usage is TRBV7-2 and J usage is TRBJ2-3; D call uncertain. The CDR3 extends over 13 amino acids. V was trimmed by 3 bases and J by 8 bases, leaving 12 bases between them. Per germline, CDR1 SGHTA and CDR2 FQGNSA. The CDR3 DNA reads TGTGCCAGCAGCTTCCCTAGTTCCGGTACGCAGTATTTT. As protein: CASSFPSSGTQYF.

The CDR3 loop is CASSLGQGSGYEQYF. CDR3 sequence (DNA): TGTGCCAGCAGCTTAGGGCAGGGATCAGGATACGAGCAGTACTTC. The chain couples TRBV7-6 to TRBJ2-7; tentatively, D is TRBD1 (5 bases). The germline V gene encodes CDR1 SGHVS and CDR2 FNYEAQ. The CDR3 spans 15 residues. The V end was cut by 1 base, the J end by 4 bases, with 14 bases between.

Notes on this clone: The same CDR3 arises from other DNA sequences in this sample as well. J is TRBJ1-3 and V is TRBV7-2; possibly TRBD1 for D (6 bases). The CDR3 consists of 16 residues. V lost 5 bases to trimming and J lost 1 base, with 15 bases between them. Germline V gene lookup returns CDR1 SGHTA and CDR2 FQGNSA. CDR3 sequence: CASSLGGRVSGNTIYF. In DNA, the CDR3 is TGTGCCAGCAGCCTCGGGGGCAGGGTATCTGGAAACACCATATATTTT.

This clone has a single count. This chain connects TRBV11-2 to TRBJ1-4; D is ambiguous. The CDR3 consists of 13 residues. The V gene's germline CDR1 is SGHAT and CDR2 FQNNGV. The V end was cut by 5 bases, the J end by 6 bases, with 10 bases between. CDR3 residues: CASSPAPYEKLFF. The CDR3 DNA reads TGTGCCAGCAGCCCAGCCCCCTATGAAAAACTGTTTTTT.

The CDR3 is CASSSNPVGTGTGNTIYF. The CDR3 DNA follows: TGCGCCAGCAGCTCGAACCCCGTCGGGACAGGGACTGGAAACACCATATATTTT. V and J are TRBV5-1 and TRBJ1-3; 9 positions match TRBD1. CDR3 size: 18 residues. Trimming at V came to 3 bases and at J to 2 bases, leaving 12 bases not matched to a gene. Looked up from germline, CDR1 is SGHRS and CDR2 is YFSETQ.

The chain recombines TRBV28 with TRBJ2-3, with unresolved D. The CDR3 covers 15 residues. Germline V gives CDR1 MDHEN, CDR2 SYDVKM. Trimming removed 2 bases from V and 4 bases from J, with 13 bases in between. DNA for the CDR3: TGTGCCAGCAGTTTAACGTTCGGGTTCCCAGATACGCAGTATTTT. It yields the protein CASSLTFGFPDTQYF.

The chain joins TRBV27 to TRBJ2-1; TRBD1 matches 7 bases. The junction had 7 bases not matched to a gene; V was cut back by 5 bases and J by 0 bases. The CDR3 covers 16 residues. CDR1 MNHEY and CDR2 SMNVEV come from the germline V gene (reference sequence). CDR3 nucleotide sequence: TGTGCCAGCAGTCCCGAGACAGGGTTCTCCTACAATGAGCAGTTCTTC. Translating gives CASSPETGFSYNEQFF.

This chain joins TRBV19 and TRBJ2-7, with 9 bases that match TRBD1. Germline CDR1 and CDR2: LNHDA and SQIVND (reference sequence). With V trimmed by 6 bases and J by 4 bases, 10 bases remained unmatched. This CDR3 region has 15 residues. CDR3 protein: CASREAGTGLYEQYF. The CDR3 bases are TGTGCCAGTAGGGAAGCCGGGACAGGGCTATACGAGCAGTACTTC.

The chain links TRBV30 to TRBJ2-1; a weak D match, TRBD2 (6 bases). Between the trimmed V and J ends, which lost 5 bases and 3 bases, there was a span of 8 bases. The CDR3 has 12 amino acids. Germline V gives CDR1 GTSNPN, CDR2 SVGIG (reference sequence). The CDR3 nucleotides are TGTGCCTGGGGGGGACTCTACAATGAGCAGTTCTTC. Protein sequence: CAWGGLYNEQFF.

The rearrangement joins TRBV28 to TRBJ2-1, with 11 bases lining up with TRBD2. Germline V gene sequence: CDR1 MDHEN, CDR2 SYDVKM. Trimming removed 3 bases from V and 10 bases from J; junction bases left unmatched: 5. The CDR3 totals 14 residues. CDR3 in DNA: TGTGCCAGCAGTTTTAGCGGGAGGGGGTACGAGCAGTTCTTC. This codes for CASSFSGRGYEQFF.

This rearrangement joins TRBV2 to TRBJ1-5; 7 nucleotides agree with TRBD1. There are 15 residues in the CDR3. V was pared by 7 bases and J by 1 base, with 7 bases of the junction left unmatched. The germline CDR1 and CDR2 sequences are SNHLY and FYNNEI. The DNA of the CDR3 is TGTGCCAGCACGACAGGGAGGGCCAGCAATCAGCCCCAGCATTTT. Translated: CASTTGRASNQPQHF.

The rearrangement joins TRBV28 to TRBJ2-6; TRBD1 or TRBD2 may be the D gene (5 bases each). Germline V gene sequence: CDR1 MDHEN, CDR2 SYDVKM. The CDR3 has 17 residues. The V and J ends lost 6 bases and 1 base respectively, with 16 bases between them. The CDR3 sequence: CASRTGTVGSGANVLTF. CDR3 sequence (DNA): TGTGCCAGCAGAACCGGGACGGTGGGGTCTGGGGCCAACGTCCTGACTTTC.

This chain links TRBV6-6 with TRBJ1-6, with 9 bases matching TRBD1. Germline V gene lookup returns CDR1 MNHNY and CDR2 SVGAGI (reference sequence). With 7 bases clipped from V and 10 bases from J, the junction kept 8 bases outside the gene matches. The CDR3 runs 14 residues. The CDR3 here is CASTFGTGRSPLHF. The CDR3 DNA reads TGTGCCAGCACCTTCGGGACAGGGCGCTCACCCCTCCACTTT.

The chain couples TRBV19 to TRBJ1-5; 9 bases line up with TRBD1. Germline V gives CDR1 LNHDA, CDR2 SQIVND (reference sequence). V lost 11 bases, J lost 2 bases, and 7 bases stayed unmatched. The CDR3 covers 14 residues. The CDR3 sequence: CAAQTGGGNQPQHF. The CDR3 DNA reads TGTGCCGCCCAGACAGGGGGTGGCAATCAGCCCCAGCATTTT.

The chain links TRBV3-1 (or the pseudogene TRBV3-2) to TRBJ2-7; maybe TRBD2 (6 bases). The V gene lost 0 bases and the J gene lost 3 bases, with 12 bases spanning the gap. Germline lookup yields CDR1 LGHDT and CDR2 YNNKEL (reference sequence). The CDR3 covers 15 residues. The CDR3 coding sequence is TGTGCCAGCAGCCAAGATCCACTAGCTGACTACGAGCAGTACTTC. This translates into CASSQDPLADYEQYF.

The rearrangement links TRBV11-2 to TRBJ2-7; D gene uncertain. Trimming pared 3 bases from V and 3 bases from J, leaving 12 bases between. Germline CDR1 and CDR2: SGHAT and FQNNGV. The CDR3 extends over 14 amino acids. The CDR3 sequence: CASSLSLWGYEQYF. CDR3 DNA: TGTGCCAGCAGCTTGAGTTTGTGGGGCTACGAGCAGTACTTC.

This clone has just a few counts. The sample holds other DNA sequences that translate to the same CDR3. This sequence joins TRBV7-6 and TRBJ1-2; D is undetermined. This CDR3 comprises 13 residues. The V and J ends lost 3 bases and 3 bases respectively, with 8 bases between them. The germline gives CDR1 SGHVS, CDR2 FNYEAQ. The CDR3 spells CASSFGQDYGYTF. The CDR3, as DNA: TGTGCCAGCAGCTTTGGTCAGGACTATGGCTACACCTTC.

The sample holds one count of this clone. The rearrangement links TRBV12-3 or TRBV12-4 to TRBJ1-2, with unresolved D. The CDR3 length is 11 residues. V dropped 1 base and J dropped 7 bases, with 4 bases sitting between them. CDR3 nucleotide sequence: TGTGCCAGCAGTTTAGGGGGTGGCTACACCTTC. It yields the protein CASSLGGGYTF.

This chain uses TRBV7-9 with TRBJ1-2; TRBD1 agrees at 8 bases. Losses at the gene ends were 5 bases for V and 5 bases for J; bases not matched to a gene: 13. The CDR3 consists of 16 residues. CDR1 and CDR2 from the germline V gene are SEHNR and FQNEAQ (reference sequence). The CDR3: CASSLGGAGGEYGYTF. Written as DNA, the CDR3 is TGTGCCAGCAGCCTCGGGGGCGCAGGGGGCGAGTATGGCTACACCTTC.

The rearrangement links TRBV6-6 to TRBJ1-4; D uncertain. The V end lost 0 bases, the J end lost 8 bases, and 10 bases lay between the germline ends. Germline values: CDR1 MNHNY, CDR2 SVGAGI (reference sequence). The CDR3 is made up of 14 amino acids. CDR3 sequence: CASSYSGRGEKLFF. The CDR3 DNA follows: TGTGCCAGCAGTTACTCCGGGAGAGGCGAAAAACTGTTTTTT.

The CDR3 spells CASSPGDIYEQYF. The CDR3 bases are TGTGCCAGCAGTCCCGGAGATATCTACGAGCAGTACTTC. The rearrangement joins TRBV28 to TRBJ2-7, with D uncertain. The germline gives CDR1 MDHEN, CDR2 SYDVKM. The germline V and J ends were trimmed by 5 bases and 3 bases, with 11 bases remaining between them. This CDR3 spans 13 amino acids.

The chain combines TRBV4-3 with TRBJ1-5; unclear D gene. There are 14 residues in the CDR3. Germline assignment: CDR1 LGHNA and CDR2 YSLEER. Trimming took off 0 bases at V and 9 bases at J, with 12 bases between the two ends. In nucleotides, the CDR3 is TGCGCCAGCAGCCAAGAGAACCAACGGGGGCCCCAGCATTTT. It specifies CASSQENQRGPQHF.

This sequence joins TRBV10-1 and TRBJ2-3; 8 bases are a match to TRBD2. This CDR3 has 17 residues. V lost 2 bases, J lost 3 bases, and 10 bases stayed unmatched. CDR1 and CDR2 from the germline V gene are WNHNN and SYGVQD (reference sequence). Written as DNA, the CDR3 is TGCGCCAGCAGTGAGACTAGGACTAGCTCGGTTACAGATACGCAGTATTTT. This sequence encodes CASSETRTSSVTDTQYF.

V and J are TRBV20-1 and TRBJ2-5; TRBD1 or TRBD2 may be the D gene (5 bases each). The CDR3 sequence is 13 residues long. Trimming pared 3 bases from V and 4 bases from J, leaving 12 bases between. From germline, CDR1 is DFQATT and CDR2 SNEGSKA (reference sequence). The CDR3 nucleotides read TGCAGTGCTAGTCGAGGTGGGGGAGAGACCCAGTACTTC. Its translation: CSASRGGGETQYF.

For this clone: A single base separates this from a much larger clone, so it may be a read error. V is TRBV6-5 and J is TRBJ2-7; 7 bases align to TRBD1. Germline values: CDR1 MNHEY, CDR2 SVGAGI. The CDR3 contains 14 residues. Trimming removed 7 bases from V and 0 bases from J; junction bases left unmatched: 6. The CDR3 region is CASKRTGDSYEQYF. DNA for the CDR3: TGTGCCAGCAAGAGGACAGGCGACTCCTACGAGCAGTACTTC.

This clone was seen just once. The V and J genes are TRBV29-1 and TRBJ2-1, with no clear D. The CDR3 loop spans 13 amino acids. Trimming shortened V by 2 bases and J by 10 bases, and 15 bases separated the two germline ends. From germline, CDR1 is SQVTM and CDR2 ANQGSEA. This CDR3 is CSVERVSLGEQFF. The CDR3 DNA is TGCAGCGTTGAAAGAGTAAGTCTGGGCGAGCAGTTCTTC.

This clone was counted a single time. V usage is TRBV19 and J usage is TRBJ1-6, with 10 bases that match TRBD1. Germline CDR1 and CDR2: LNHDA and SQIVND (reference sequence). V dropped 6 bases and J dropped 10; count of bases not matched to a gene: 3. The CDR3 is 13 residues long. The CDR3 reads CASSGQGESPLHF. Here the CDR3 DNA reads TGTGCCAGTAGCGGACAGGGGGAATCACCCCTCCACTTT.

V is TRBV15 and J is TRBJ2-7, with a possible D match to TRBD2 (5 bases). The CDR3 contains 14 residues. From germline, CDR1 is LNHNV and CDR2 YYDKDF (reference sequence). Between the trimmed V and J ends, which lost 0 bases and 6 bases, there was a span of 12 bases. The CDR3 spells CATSRDLEGREQYF. The CDR3 DNA is TGTGCCACCAGCAGAGATCTCGAGGGTCGCGAGCAGTACTTC.

The gene calls are TRBV29-1 and TRBJ2-2; D is undetermined. CDR3 length equals 13 residues. Trimming removed 6 bases from V and 1 base from J, with 9 bases in between. The germline V gene has CDR1 SQVTM and CDR2 ANQGSEA. The CDR3 bases are TGCAGCGTCGACCCCCTGAACACCGGGGAGCTGTTTTTT. Translation: CSVDPLNTGELFF.

The genes are TRBV5-5 and TRBJ1-2; D uncertain. The germline V gene encodes CDR1 SGHKS and CDR2 YYEKEE (reference sequence). The CDR3 is made up of 13 amino acids. The V and J ends lost 4 bases and 8 bases respectively, with 15 bases between them. Here the CDR3 reads CASSTGGERGYTF. The CDR3 region has the DNA TGTGCCAGCAGCACGGGTGGGGAGAGGGGCTACACCTTC.

The CDR3 DNA sequence: TGTGCCAGCAGCTTAGCGCTAGCGGGAGGGCCTCCCAATGAGCAGTTCTTC. Translating it yields CASSLALAGGPPNEQFF. This chain uses TRBV11-1 with TRBJ2-1, with 12 bases fitting TRBD2. CDR3 length: 17 residues. Looked up from germline, CDR1 is SGHAT and CDR2 is FQDESV (reference sequence). The junction had 6 bases not matched to a gene; V was cut back by 0 bases and J by 6 bases. The full variable domain, rest sourced from reference TRBV11-1 and TRBJ2-1, is EAEVAQSPRYKITEKSQAVAFWCDPISGHATLYWYRQILGQGPELLVQFQDESVVDDSQLPKDRFSAERLKGVDSTLKIQPAELGDSAMYLCASSLALAGGPPNEQFFGPGTRLTVL.